A selection of T cell receptor beta chains follows, all from one sample in a study of blood T cell repertoires in COVID-19. Sequencing was performed with immunoSEQ multiplex PCR; in TCRdb, only in-frame clones are kept and a portion is missing. The table shows about 670,000 clones, with about nine tenths occurring only once. The sample consisted of peripheral blood. These receptors all stem from a woman aged 18-35 years with acute or convalescent COVID-19. The CDR3 runs from the conserved cysteine through the conserved F or W. A D gene is named only where the DNA matches it firmly. Expanded clones get a size class; other rows say once, few or many, or leave the size out.

len	j_gene	v_gene	d_gene	abundance	CDR3aa	CDR3nt
16	TRBJ1-1	TRBV4-1	NA	few	CASSQLGGPMNTEAFF	TGCGCCAGCAGCCAGCTGGGAGGGCCCATGAACACTGAAGCTTTCTTT
15	TRBJ1-1	TRBV9	NA	NA	CASSVGTQGGTEAFF	TGTGCCAGCAGCGTCGGGACACAAGGAGGAACTGAAGCTTTCTTT
15	TRBJ1-1	TRBV3-1/TRBV3-2	NA	NA	CASSPSISRNTEAFF	TGTGCCAGCAGCCCCTCAATATCCAGGAACACTGAAGCTTTCTTT
12	TRBJ1-1	TRBV6-5	TRBD1	NA	CASSWDRGEAFF	TGTGCCAGCAGTTGGGACAGGGGGGAAGCTTTCTTT
16	TRBJ2-2	TRBV5-4	TRBD2	once	CASSFQRGANTGELFF	TGTGCCAGCAGCTTTCAGCGGGGGGCGAACACCGGGGAGCTGTTTTTT
13	TRBJ1-2	TRBV12-3/TRBV12-4	TRBD1	NA	CASRSGTGYGYTF	TGTGCCAGCAGATCCGGGACAGGGTATGGCTACACCTTC
16	TRBJ1-5	TRBV6-2/TRBV6-3	NA	once	CASSPNVGHGNQPQHF	TGTGCCAGCAGCCCTAATGTGGGGCATGGCAATCAGCCCCAGCATTTT
12	TRBJ1-1	TRBV10-2	NA	NA	CASSESRREAFF	TGCGCCAGCAGTGAGTCCCGGAGGGAAGCTTTCTTT
13	TRBJ2-2	TRBV6-4	NA	NA	CASAEGDTGELFF	TGTGCCAGCGCCGAGGGCGACACCGGGGAGCTGTTTTTT
15	TRBJ1-2	TRBV9	NA	NA	CASSVAKDSHYGYTF	TGTGCCAGCAGCGTAGCTAAGGACAGTCACTATGGCTACACCTTC
15	TRBJ2-2	TRBV7-9	NA	NA	CASSLGQPNTGELFF	TGTGCCAGCAGCTTAGGACAGCCGAACACCGGGGAGCTGTTTTTT
16	TRBJ1-2	TRBV6-6	NA	once	CASSYSGQVTNYGYTF	TGTGCCAGCAGTTACTCGGGACAAGTTACTAACTATGGCTACACCTTC
14	TRBJ1-1	TRBV7-8	NA	NA	CASSLARLGTEAFF	TGTGCCAGCAGCTTAGCCAGGTTAGGAACTGAAGCTTTCTTT
14	TRBJ1-6	TRBV6-5	NA	NA	CASSPEFTNSPLHF	TGTGCCAGCAGTCCTGAGTTTACCAATTCACCCCTCCACTTT
10	TRBJ1-2	TRBV19	NA	NA	CASSHVGYTF	TGTGCCAGTAGTCATGTTGGCTACACCTTC
17	TRBJ1-6	TRBV5-5	NA	NA	CASSSRELTYYNSPLHF	TGTGCCAGCAGCTCCCGGGAGCTCACTTATTATAATTCACCCCTCCACTTT
19	TRBJ1-2	TRBV7-8	TRBD1	NA	CASSLADYIDGTGADGYTF	TGTGCCAGCAGCTTAGCGGATTATATCGATGGGACAGGGGCCGATGGCTACACCTTC
16	TRBJ2-2	TRBV6-6	TRBD1	NA	CASSLGQGARTGELFF	TGTGCCAGCAGTTTAGGACAGGGGGCTCGCACCGGGGAGCTGTTTTTT
14	TRBJ2-7	TRBV10-3	TRBD2	NA	CAISSTSNSYEQYF	TGTGCCATCAGCTCGACTAGCAATTCCTACGAGCAGTACTTC
15	TRBJ2-1	TRBV9	TRBD1	NA	CASSADRGSVREQFF	TGTGCCAGCAGCGCGGACAGGGGCTCCGTCAGAGAGCAGTTCTTC
13	TRBJ1-4	TRBV27	NA	NA	CASSFGGVEKLFF	TGTGCCAGCAGTTTCGGAGGGGTTGAAAAACTGTTTTTT
15	TRBJ1-1	TRBV7-2	NA	NA	CASSSLQGQNTEAFF	TGTGCCAGCAGCTCGCTACAGGGACAGAACACTGAAGCTTTCTTT
14	TRBJ1-5	TRBV2	NA	few	CASGTGGGNQPQHF	TGTGCCAGCGGAACCGGAGGCGGCAATCAGCCCCAGCATTTT
15	TRBJ1-1	TRBV19	NA	NA	CASSPRGSRNTEAFF	TGTGCCAGTAGTCCCAGGGGCAGCAGAAACACTGAAGCTTTCTTT
16	TRBJ2-6	TRBV3-1/TRBV3-2	NA	once	CASSQEPRTGANVLTF	TGTGCCAGCAGCCAAGAGCCTAGGACTGGGGCCAACGTCCTGACTTTC
15	TRBJ2-7	TRBV14	NA	once	CASSQERGNSYEQYF	TGTGCCAGCAGCCAAGAACGCGGGAACTCCTACGAGCAGTACTTC
15	TRBJ2-3	TRBV19	TRBD2	NA	CASSIPGLATDTQYF	TGTGCCAGTAGTATTCCGGGACTAGCTACGGATACGCAGTATTTT
14	TRBJ1-3	TRBV5-1	NA	NA	CASSLAGVGNTIYF	TGCGCCAGCAGCTTGGCAGGGGTAGGAAACACCATATATTTT
14	TRBJ1-1	TRBV7-3	NA	NA	CASSLSRGNTEAFF	TGTGCCAGCAGCTTGTCGCGGGGAAACACTGAAGCTTTCTTT
18	TRBJ1-1	TRBV5-1	NA	NA	CASSSPSRGRGGHTEAFF	TGCGCCAGCAGCTCCCCGTCTCGGGGTAGAGGTGGTCATACTGAAGCTTTCTTT
12	TRBJ1-2	TRBV6-5	NA	NA	CASKGEGPSYTF	TGTGCCAGTAAGGGGGAGGGTCCAAGCTACACCTTC
15	TRBJ2-7	TRBV2	NA	NA	CASSGSRVASYEQYF	TGTGCCAGCAGTGGTTCTCGCGTAGCCTCCTACGAGCAGTACTTC
15	TRBJ1-2	TRBV2	TRBD1	NA	CATQEGQGARGGYTF	TGTGCCACCCAAGAAGGACAGGGGGCGCGGGGTGGCTACACCTTC
16	TRBJ1-6	TRBV7-8	NA	NA	CASSLARGSGNSPLHF	TGTGCCAGCAGCTTAGCGCGGGGGTCGGGAAATTCACCCCTCCACTTT
13	TRBJ2-2	TRBV19	TRBD1	NA	CASTRTGVGELFF	TGTGCCAGTACCCGGACAGGGGTCGGGGAGCTGTTTTTT
18	TRBJ2-3	TRBV7-2	TRBD2	NA	CASSSSSPTGLGTDTQYF	TGTGCCAGCAGCTCCTCCTCTCCGACGGGACTAGGCACAGATACGCAGTATTTT
12	TRBJ1-3	TRBV12-3/TRBV12-4	NA	NA	CASSPDRNTIYF	TGTGCCAGCAGCCCCGACAGAAACACCATATATTTT
13	TRBJ1-1	TRBV29-1	NA	NA	CSCSRSMNTEAFF	TGCAGCTGCTCTCGCAGTATGAACACTGAAGCTTTCTTT
13	TRBJ1-2	TRBV6-2/TRBV6-3	NA	NA	CASSRMRDYGYTF	TGTGCCAGCAGTCGAATGCGGGATTACGGCTACACCTTC
14	TRBJ1-3	TRBV6-5	NA	few	CASSRNTGGNTIYF	TGTGCCAGCAGCCGGAACACGGGTGGAAACACCATATATTTT
17	TRBJ2-7	TRBV3-1/TRBV3-2	NA	NA	CASSQDGGAHGSYEQYF	TGTGCCAGCAGCCAAGATGGAGGGGCTCATGGCTCCTACGAGCAGTACTTC
15	TRBJ1-1	TRBV4-3	TRBD1	NA	CASSHPGTGGPEAFF	TGCGCCAGCAGCCATCCCGGGACAGGGGGCCCTGAAGCTTTCTTT
13	TRBJ1-5	TRBV24-1	NA	once	CATSDWRGQPQHF	TGTGCCACCAGTGATTGGAGGGGCCAGCCCCAGCATTTT
15	TRBJ1-6	TRBV4-3	TRBD1	NA	CASSQAQGALSPLHF	TGCGCCAGCAGCCAAGCACAGGGGGCTTTATCACCCCTCCACTTT
17	TRBJ1-5	TRBV7-2	TRBD1	NA	CASSLVSGRGKSQPQHF	TGTGCCAGCAGCTTAGTCTCGGGCAGGGGGAAGAGTCAGCCCCAGCATTTT
17	TRBJ1-1	TRBV6-2/TRBV6-3	TRBD1	NA	CASSYLTRDRGNTEAFF	TGTGCCAGCAGTTACCTAACTCGCGACAGGGGGAACACTGAAGCTTTCTTT
13	TRBJ1-3	TRBV4-3	NA	NA	CASSPYLGGTIYF	TGCGCCAGCAGCCCATACTTGGGGGGCACCATATATTTT
15	TRBJ1-2	TRBV6-6	TRBD1	NA	CASSYGTASNYGYTF	TGTGCCAGCAGTTACGGGACAGCCTCTAACTATGGCTACACCTTC
15	TRBJ2-7	TRBV4-3	NA	NA	CASSQEKQGSYEQYF	TGCGCCAGCAGCCAAGAGAAGCAGGGTAGTTATGAGCAGTACTTC
15	TRBJ2-1	TRBV11-3	TRBD2	once	CASSQRGRPYNEQFF	TGTGCCAGCAGCCAGCGGGGTAGACCCTACAATGAGCAGTTCTTC
15	TRBJ1-1	TRBV7-3	NA	NA	CASSLGNRANTEAFF	TGTGCCAGCAGCTTAGGTAACAGGGCGAACACTGAAGCTTTCTTT
11	TRBJ1-2	TRBV2	TRBD1	NA	CASSRQGTPSF	TGTGCCAGCAGCCGACAGGGAACCCCCTCCTTC
14	TRBJ2-4	TRBV5-6	NA	NA	CASSSRLAKNIQYF	TGTGCCAGCAGCTCCAGATTAGCCAAAAACATTCAGTACTTC
16	TRBJ1-5	TRBV15	TRBD1	NA	CATSSRMVQGKVAQHF	TGTGCCACCAGCAGCAGGATGGTACAGGGGAAAGTGGCCCAGCATTTT
14	TRBJ1-4	TRBV27	TRBD1	NA	CASSHDRVAEKLFF	TGTGCCAGCAGTCACGACAGGGTGGCTGAAAAACTGTTTTTT
17	TRBJ1-1	TRBV5-4	NA	NA	CASRSSGSDTGSTEAFF	TGTGCCAGCAGGTCGTCCGGGAGCGATACAGGCAGCACTGAAGCTTTCTTT
14	TRBJ1-2	TRBV5-1	TRBD1	NA	CASSLEGRGYGYTF	TGCGCCAGCAGCTTGGAGGGCAGGGGGTATGGCTACACCTTC